This T cell receptor beta chain came from a study of T cell repertoires in cytomegalovirus infection. As to this clonotype: The antigen is unknown.

TCRdb reprocessed the reads via MiXCR and lists one record per CDR3 protein. The sample shows hundreds of thousands of distinct CDR3 sequences, around 30% of them seen only once. CDR1 ENHRY and CDR2 SYGVKD come from the germline V gene. CDR3 size: 13 residues. Trimming took 4 bases from V and 4 from J, leaving 10 bases between them. The TCR originated in a human donor in good health (CMV status not recorded). Some clones in this sample may be carry-over from other donors' samples. The source was cultured PBMCs, collected from culture after CMV antigen stimulation. V usage is TRBV10-3 and J usage is TRBJ1-2; D perhaps matches TRBD1 (5 bases). CDR3 region: CAISVQGGYGYTF. The CDR3 DNA reads as TGTGCCATCAGTGTGCAGGGAGGCTATGGCTACACCTTC.